A selection of T cell receptor beta chains follows, all from one sample in a study of response to subunit inactivated influenza vaccine. TCRdb independently ran MiXCR on the RT-PCR reads; one entry per CDR3 protein. This table holds approximately 520,000 distinct CDR3 sequences, 25% found once. The material sequenced was CD4+ T cells sorted from PBMCs, taken 5 days after vaccination. Every receptor here comes from a man aged 50 to 59 who received an inactivated influenza vaccine. The CDR3 runs from the conserved cysteine through the conserved F or W. Fields, in order: D gene, J gene, V gene, clone size, CDR3 DNA, CDR3 protein. The D gene is left open where the match is weak. Clone size is given for some rows only: seen once, a few or many times, or a class if the clone is expanded.

TRBD1,TRBJ1-4,TRBV20-1,few,TGCAGTGCCCCGGGACAGGGTCGGGAAAAACTGTTTTTT,CSAPGQGREKLFF
NA,TRBJ1-1,TRBV24-1,NA,TGTGCCACCAGGATAGGGCCCGGAGGACCGGCTTTCTTT,CATRIGPGGPAFF
NA,TRBJ2-5,TRBV30,NA,TGTGCCTGCGACGGGGGCCAAGAGACCCAGTACTTC,CACDGGQETQYF
NA,TRBJ1-5,TRBV20-1,few,TGCAGTGCTAGAGCCCTCAGGGTCAATCAGCCCCAGCATTTT,CSARALRVNQPQHF
TRBD2,TRBJ2-7,TRBV29-1,few,TGCAGCGTTGAAGATCAGGTGCGGGGGGCCTACGAGCAGTACTTC,CSVEDQVRGAYEQYF
NA,TRBJ2-6,TRBV18,NA,TGTGCCAGCTCACCCGTACAGGGAGGGTCTGGGGCCAACGTCCTGACTTTC,CASSPVQGGSGANVLTF
NA,TRBJ2-1,TRBV10-3,NA,TGTGCCACGAAAGGGGGTAGCTCCTACAATGAGCAGTTCTTC,CATKGGSSYNEQFF
NA,TRBJ2-1,TRBV25-1,NA,TGTGCCAGCAGTGAAGTGGGTGAGCAGTTCTTC,CASSEVGEQFF
TRBD1,TRBJ2-7,TRBV4-2,NA,TGTGCCAGCAGCCAAGAAGGGACAGCGAGCTCCTACGAGCAGTACTTC,CASSQEGTASSYEQYF
TRBD2,TRBJ2-3,TRBV7-8,NA,TGTGCCAGCAGCCGACTAGCGGGAGCGCGATCTAGCACAGATACGCAGTATTTT,CASSRLAGARSSTDTQYF
NA,TRBJ2-7,TRBV11-1,few,TGTGCCAGCAGCCCCGACGGGGACTACGAGCAGTACTTC,CASSPDGDYEQYF
TRBD2,TRBJ2-1,TRBV7-2,NA,TGTGCCAGCAGCTTATGGGCTAATAGCGGGAGGGCGGGCAATGAGCAGTTCTTC,CASSLWANSGRAGNEQFF
NA,TRBJ2-7,TRBV6-1,NA,TGTGCCAGCAGCAACGGAGGTGGTTACTACGAGCAGTACTTC,CASSNGGGYYEQYF
NA,TRBJ2-6,TRBV20-1,few,TGCAGTGCTAGGAAAGGCTCTGGGGCCAACGTCCTGACTTTC,CSARKGSGANVLTF
NA,TRBJ1-1,TRBV18,many,TGTGCCAGCTCACCACAGACGAACACTGAAGCTTTCTTT,CASSPQTNTEAFF
TRBD1,TRBJ2-7,TRBV9,NA,TGTGCCAGCAGCGTAAGCCCGGGACAGGGCTTCGAGCAGTACTTC,CASSVSPGQGFEQYF
NA,TRBJ2-2,TRBV12-3/TRBV12-4,NA,TGTGCCAGCAGTCCCTTGGGGACCCCGCGCGGGGAGCTGTTTTTT,CASSPLGTPRGELFF
TRBD2,TRBJ2-2,TRBV29-1,NA,TGCAGCGTTGGGGAGGGAACGAACACCGGGGAGCTGTTTTTT,CSVGEGTNTGELFF
TRBD1,TRBJ2-1,TRBV11-2,many,TGTGCCAGCAGCATATACAACAGGGGGCGCAGGTCCTACAATGAGCAGTTCTTC,CASSIYNRGRRSYNEQFF
NA,TRBJ2-7,TRBV20-1,NA,TGCAGTGCTAGCTCTGGACAGAGAACTACCTACGAGCAGTACTTC,CSASSGQRTTYEQYF
NA,TRBJ2-2,TRBV5-6,few,TGTGCCAGCAGCTTGGTTGCTAGCCGGGAGCTGTTTTTT,CASSLVASRELFF
NA,TRBJ1-2,TRBV12-3/TRBV12-4,few,TGTGCCAGCAGCCCCGAAGACATCGGCGGCTACACCTTC,CASSPEDIGGYTF
NA,TRBJ2-1,TRBV6-6,NA,TGTGCCAGCAGTTACGGCAGGGGTGATGAGCAGTTCTTC,CASSYGRGDEQFF
TRBD2,TRBJ2-2,TRBV10-3,NA,TGTGCCATCAAACGGACTAGCGGGGACGACGTCAAGACCGGGGAGCTGTTTTTT,CAIKRTSGDDVKTGELFF
NA,TRBJ1-5,TRBV2,few,TGTGCCAGCAGACCTCCCCCAGGAAATAGCAATCAGCCCCAGCATTTT,CASRPPPGNSNQPQHF
NA,TRBJ1-1,TRBV7-2,NA,TGTGCCAGCAGCTTAAGCGAGGGGCCGGGGCTGGCTTTCTTT,CASSLSEGPGLAFF
NA,TRBJ2-1,TRBV11-2,many,TGTGCCAGCAGCTCGCTCACAGGGACCTCCTACAATGAGCAGTTCTTC,CASSSLTGTSYNEQFF
TRBD2,TRBJ2-5,TRBV7-9,NA,TGTGCCGGAACAATAGCGGGGGCACAAGAGACCCAGTACTTC,CAGTIAGAQETQYF
NA,TRBJ1-4,TRBV2,NA,TGTTCCAGCAGTGAACGCCTGGGCAGGGGACGGGAAAAACTGTTTTTT,CSSSERLGRGREKLFF
NA,TRBJ2-7,TRBV10-3,NA,TGTGCCATCAGTGAGTCGACAACAGGCTATAGCTCCTACGAGCAGTACTTC,CAISESTTGYSSYEQYF
TRBD2,TRBJ2-1,TRBV12-3/TRBV12-4,NA,TGTGCCAGCAGTAGGTCGGGAGGGGGGTACAATGAGCAGTTCTTC,CASSRSGGGYNEQFF
NA,TRBJ1-1,TRBV20-1,NA,TGCAGTGCTAGAGGGGGGGGAACAGTGAACACTGAAGCTTTCTTT,CSARGGGTVNTEAFF
TRBD2,TRBJ2-3,TRBV12-3/TRBV12-4,NA,TGTGCCAGCAGGGGACTAGCGCAACCCACAGATACGCAGTATTTT,CASRGLAQPTDTQYF
NA,TRBJ1-2,TRBV6-1,few,TGTGCCAGCATCCGGGACCGATCTGCCTATGGCTACACCTTC,CASIRDRSAYGYTF
NA,TRBJ1-2,TRBV5-1,NA,TGCGCCATCAGCTTGGGCCTTGGCTACACCTTC,CAISLGLGYTF
TRBD2,TRBJ2-1,TRBV12-3/TRBV12-4,many,TGTGCCAGCAGTGTGACTAGCGGGAGAATCTCCTACAATGAGCAGTTCTTC,CASSVTSGRISYNEQFF
TRBD2,TRBJ2-3,TRBV6-1,NA,TGTGCCAGCAGTGCAACGGGGGGGGGACGTGCGCAGTATTTT,CASSATGGGRAQYF
TRBD2,TRBJ2-2,TRBV20-1,few,TGCAGTGCTGGGACTAGCGGCACCGGGGAGCTGTTTTTT,CSAGTSGTGELFF
TRBD2,TRBJ2-3,TRBV7-3,NA,TGTGCCAGCAGCTTATCTCCCCCAGGGACTAGCGCTCAAGATACGCAGTATTTT,CASSLSPPGTSAQDTQYF
TRBD2,TRBJ2-3,TRBV24-1,NA,TGTGCCACCAGTGAGACCGGGACTAGCGGGAGCATCTCAGATACGCAGTATTTT,CATSETGTSGSISDTQYF
NA,TRBJ1-2,TRBV11-2,NA,TGTGCCAGCAGCCGCATCGGCGGGGGGAACTATGGCTACACCTTC,CASSRIGGGNYGYTF
TRBD1,TRBJ2-7,TRBV5-1,NA,TGCGCCAGCAGCTTGAGGTCGGCAGGGGGAAGCGAGCAGTACTTC,CASSLRSAGGSEQYF
NA,TRBJ1-6,TRBV5-1,few,TGCGCCAGCAGCGTACAATTGCGGGCCTCAAATTCACCCCTCCACTTT,CASSVQLRASNSPLHF
TRBD2,TRBJ2-3,TRBV20-1,NA,TGCAGTGCTAGAGAGGGACTAGCGGGCGTTTTAGGTGCGCAGTATTTT,CSAREGLAGVLGAQYF
TRBD2,TRBJ2-3,TRBV7-2,NA,TGTGCCAGCAGCTTAGACAGCGGGAGTTACTCGAATAAGCAGTATTTT,CASSLDSGSYSNKQYF
NA,TRBJ2-7,TRBV11-1,few,TGTGCCAGCGATGGCTGGCGGGCCTCCTACGAGCAGTACTTC,CASDGWRASYEQYF
NA,TRBJ1-1,TRBV12-3/TRBV12-4,few,TGTGCCAGCAGTCCGGGACGAGGAGTCTCTGAAGCTTTCTTT,CASSPGRGVSEAFF
NA,TRBJ1-5,TRBV20-1,NA,TGCAGTGCCTTCCTTCCGGGACACCAAAGCAATCAGCCCCAGCATTTT,CSAFLPGHQSNQPQHF
TRBD2,TRBJ2-3,TRBV15,few,TGTGCCACCAGCACCCGACTAGCGGGGGGGTCCCCGCAGTATTTT,CATSTRLAGGSPQYF
TRBD1,TRBJ2-5,TRBV5-1,many,TGCGCCAGCAGCCCGGGACAGGGGAGAAAGACCCAGTACTTC,CASSPGQGRKTQYF
NA,TRBJ2-7,TRBV12-3/TRBV12-4,NA,TGTGCCAGCAGTTTAGGCAGGACAATATACGAGCAGTACTTC,CASSLGRTIYEQYF
TRBD2,TRBJ2-7,TRBV20-1,few,TGCAGTGCTAGAGATCGCGGCGGGAGGAGGTACGAGCAGTACTTC,CSARDRGGRRYEQYF
TRBD1,TRBJ2-7,TRBV5-6,NA,TGTGCCAGCAGCCTGGGACAGATGCTGTACGAGCAGTACTTC,CASSLGQMLYEQYF
TRBD1,TRBJ1-5,TRBV20-1,NA,TGCAGTGCTGTACAGGGGGCTGGCAATCAGCCCCAGCATTTT,CSAVQGAGNQPQHF
TRBD1,TRBJ2-1,TRBV12-3/TRBV12-4,few,TGTGCCAGCAGTCCCAGGGCGGACAGGGGAAGTAGTGAGCAGTTCTTC,CASSPRADRGSSEQFF
NA,TRBJ1-2,TRBV6-5,few,TGTGCCAGCAGTTACAGGGGAGGGGCTAACTATGGCTACACCTTC,CASSYRGGANYGYTF
NA,TRBJ2-1,TRBV29-1,few,TGCAGCGTTGTGGGGGCGGATGAGCAGTTCTTC,CSVVGADEQFF
NA,TRBJ2-1,TRBV7-2,few,TGTGCCAGCAGCTTAGGGGGGACTTCTCTCCGGCATTTCTTC,CASSLGGTSLRHFF
TRBD1,TRBJ1-1,TRBV5-1,NA,TGCGCCAGCAGCGAGACAGGGGAGACTGAAGCTTTCTTT,CASSETGETEAFF